This TCR beta chain was obtained from a study of OX40 agonist ivuxolimab in advanced cancers. Study-level information: Treatment received earlier with anti-PD-1, anti-PD-L1 or anti-CTLA-4 agents was allowed, and over 30% had some.

The data were produced by immunoSEQ multiplex PCR, yet TCRdb's version contains in-frame clones alone and is incomplete. The table includes 50,000 or so clones, around nine tenths detected once. Germline V CDR1 and CDR2: LNHDA, SQIVND (reference sequence). The CDR3 contains 11 residues. J gave up 6 bases and V 10 bases, and 5 bases lay outside the gene matches. Blood samples were obtained at baseline, cycle 4 day 1, and cycle 7 day 1. This clone was counted between two and nine times. The genes are TRBV19 and TRBJ2-7; 8 positions match TRBD1. Sequenced here: CD4+ or CD8+ T cells sorted from blood, sampled in a trial of the OX40 agonist ivuxolimab. This TCR derives from an adult with an advanced solid tumor such as melanoma, head and neck, liver or kidney cancer. This CDR3 reads CATYDRGEQYF. The DNA for the CDR3 is TGTGCCACCTATGACAGGGGCGAGCAGTACTTC.